This T cell receptor beta chain was recovered during a study of cytomegalovirus exposure and HLA in healthy donors. PCR involved 60 Vbeta and 13 Jbeta primers. Generated by immunoSEQ multiplex PCR, the TCRdb table keeps only in-frame clones and is missing some. This sample has 110,000 to 150,000 clones, with about 80% found just once. This TCR came from a middle-aged man in good health and CMV-seropositive. The specimen was PBMCs.

CDR3 protein: CASSLVIMEDRPYGYTF. The CDR3 nucleotides read TGTGCCAGCAGCTTAGTTATTATGGAGGACAGGCCCTATGGCTACACCTTC. The chain carries TRBV7-9 and TRBJ1-2; 7 nucleotides line up with TRBD1. V lost 1 base to trimming and J lost 4 bases; unmatched junction nucleotides: 12. The CDR3 sequence is 17 residues long. From germline, CDR1 is SEHNR and CDR2 FQNEAQ (reference sequence).